This T cell receptor beta chain was sequenced during a study of T-cell memory formation after mild COVID-19. The CDR3 is 14 residues long. Trimming at V came to 6 bases and at J to 1 base, leaving 5 bases not matched to a gene. A single record per CDR3 protein comes from TCRdb applying MiXCR to the 5' RACE reads. The repertoire holds hundreds of thousands of distinct CDR3 sequences, with about an eighth as singletons. Study observations and caveats: The CD4+ clones that contracted clustered mainly within CM and EM, and the CD8+ clones concentrated in EMRA.

For this clonotype: Its antigen is not identified.

V usage is TRBV12-3 or TRBV12-4 and J usage is TRBJ2-7; the match to TRBD1 covers 8 bases. Sequencing was performed on PBMCs or a T cell subset sorted from them (not recorded which). The receptor was isolated from a man between 18 and 35 years old who had mild COVID-19 (a few samples of this study predate the infection). Cell type and time point are not known. CDR3 bases: TGTGCCAGCAGCCCGGGACAGGCGTCCTACGAGCAGTACTTC. Its translation: CASSPGQASYEQYF.